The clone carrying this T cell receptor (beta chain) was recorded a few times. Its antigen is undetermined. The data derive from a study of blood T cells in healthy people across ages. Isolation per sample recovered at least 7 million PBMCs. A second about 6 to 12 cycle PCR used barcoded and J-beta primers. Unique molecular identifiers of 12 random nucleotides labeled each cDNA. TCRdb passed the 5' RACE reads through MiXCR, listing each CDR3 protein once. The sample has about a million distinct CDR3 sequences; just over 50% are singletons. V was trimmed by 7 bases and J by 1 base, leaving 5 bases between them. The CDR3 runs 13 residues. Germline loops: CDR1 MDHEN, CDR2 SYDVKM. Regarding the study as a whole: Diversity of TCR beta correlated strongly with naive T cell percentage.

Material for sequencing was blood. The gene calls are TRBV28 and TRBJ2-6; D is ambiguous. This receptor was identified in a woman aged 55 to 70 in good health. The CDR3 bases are TGTGCCAGCATTGGGTCTGGGGCCAACGTCCTGACTTTC. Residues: CASIGSGANVLTF.